The 25 T cell receptor beta chains in this list originate from one sample, sequenced in a study of blood T cell repertoires in COVID-19. Profiling relied on immunoSEQ multiplex PCR, and the TCRdb table lists in-frame clones only, not all of them. The sample contains hundreds of thousands of clones, around 88% of which appear only once. The sequenced material came from PBMCs or T cells enriched from blood (not recorded which). These receptors came from a woman aged 45-59 years who had recovered from COVID-19.

This clone showed up just once. The J gene is TRBJ2-7, the V gene TRBV9; possible D gene TRBD1, 6 bases. Germline CDR1 and CDR2: SGDLS and YYNGEE. V lost 3 bases and J 6 bases, leaving 19 bases between the germline ends. This CDR3 region has 15 residues. The CDR3 DNA reads TGTGCCAGCAGCGCCCACCGGGACACGTTGGGCGAGCAGTACTTC. Amino acid sequence: CASSAHRDTLGEQYF. Variable domain in full (rest from reference TRBV9 and TRBJ2-7): DSGVTQTPKHLITATGQRVTLRCSPRSGDLSVYWYQQSLDQGLQFLIQYYNGEERAKGNILERFSAQQFPDLHSELNLSSLELGDSALYFCASSAHRDTLGEQYFGPGTRLTVT.

The V call is TRBV7-9, the J call TRBJ1-1; possible D gene TRBD1, 6 bases. The CDR3 sequence is 14 residues long. The V gene lost 2 bases and the J gene lost 1 base, with 8 bases spanning the gap. Germline V gene lookup returns CDR1 SEHNR and CDR2 FQNEAQ (reference sequence). The CDR3 DNA sequence: TGTGCCAGCAGCTTATGGGGGCCGAACACTGAAGCTTTCTTT. It codes for CASSLWGPNTEAFF.

The genes are TRBV2 and TRBJ2-1, with TRBD2 matching over 9 bases. The CDR3 has 15 residues. CDR1 and CDR2 from the germline V gene are SNHLY and FYNNEI. Germline trimming cut 6 bases from V and 2 bases from J; bases unmatched to any gene: 5. The DNA of the CDR3 is TGTGCCAGCAGCGTAGCGGGAGCCCCCTACAATGAGCAGTTCTTC. Protein sequence: CASSVAGAPYNEQFF. The full variable domain, in which reference TRBV2 and TRBJ2-1 provide the parts outside the CDR3, is EPEVTQTPSHQVTQMGQEVILRCVPISNHLYFYWYRQILGQKVEFLVSFYNNEISEKSEIFDDQFSVERPDGSNFTLKIRSTKLEDSAMYFCASSVAGAPYNEQFFGPGTRLTVL.

CDR3 coding DNA: TGTGCCAGCAGCTTAGATAGCCTAGCGGGAATAGAGTACCAAGAGACCCAGTACTTC. As protein: CASSLDSLAGIEYQETQYF. The gene calls are TRBV7-8 and TRBJ2-5, with 9 positions matching TRBD2. The length of the CDR3 is 19 residues. Germline trimming cut 1 base from V and 0 bases from J; bases unmatched to any gene: 12. The V gene's germline CDR1 is SGHVS and CDR2 FQNEAQ.

This chain links TRBV28 with TRBJ2-7; maybe TRBD2 (5 bases). This CDR3 region has 15 residues. Germline V CDR1 and CDR2: MDHEN, SYDVKM. Between the trimmed V and J ends, which lost 0 bases and 2 bases, there was a span of 11 bases. This chain's CDR3 is CASSLWTGNTYEQYF. CDR3 DNA sequence: TGTGCCAGCAGTTTATGGACCGGGAATACCTACGAGCAGTACTTC.

V and J are TRBV6-1 and TRBJ2-7; perhaps TRBD2 as D (6 bases). Trimming took 3 bases from V and 2 from J, leaving 14 bases between them. The germline V gene has CDR1 MNHNS and CDR2 SASEGT. The CDR3 consists of 15 residues. CDR3 region: CASSELGTGAYEQYF. DNA of the CDR3: TGTGCCAGCAGTGAGCTCGGGACGGGGGCCTACGAGCAGTACTTC.

For the CDR3, the DNA is TGTGCCAGCAGCTCACAGGGGGCTGGTGGAAACACCATATATTTT. It encodes CASSSQGAGGNTIYF. The chain combines TRBV7-2 with TRBJ1-3; 9 bases fit TRBD1. The germline gives CDR1 SGHTA, CDR2 FQGNSA. J lost 3 bases, V lost 4 bases, and 4 bases had no gene match. The CDR3 contains 15 residues.

A note on this clone: Other DNA variants within this sample encode the same CDR3. V and J are TRBV24-1 and TRBJ2-2, with 10 bases fitting TRBD1. Germline CDR1 KGHDR, CDR2 SFDVKD. The CDR3 is made up of 16 amino acids. The trim removed 2 bases at V and 5 bases at J, leaving 4 bases unmatched. In nucleotides, the CDR3 is TGTGCCACCAGTGATTCCGGGACAGGGGTAACCGGGGAGCTGTTTTTT. Translated, it gives CATSDSGTGVTGELFF.

The rearrangement uses TRBV27 and TRBJ1-1, with D possibly TRBD1 on 5 matching bases. Germline V lookup: CDR1 MNHEY, CDR2 SMNVEV (reference sequence). V was cut by 6 bases and J by 0 bases, with 11 bases left in between. The CDR3 runs to 14 residues. This chain's CDR3 is CASRKGTMNTEAFF. The DNA of the CDR3 is TGTGCCAGCAGAAAAGGGACTATGAACACTGAAGCTTTCTTT.

The genes are TRBV4-1 and TRBJ2-3; D is possibly TRBD2 (6 bases). CDR1 is MGHRA, CDR2 YSYEKL, per germline. The V end lost 0 bases, the J end lost 4 bases, and 8 bases lay between the germline ends. The CDR3 covers 14 residues. The CDR3 spells CASSQDSGADTQYF. The CDR3 bases are TGCGCCAGCAGCCAAGATTCGGGGGCAGATACGCAGTATTTT.

The genes are TRBV28 and TRBJ2-3; D possibly corresponds to TRBD2 (7 bases). Looked up from germline, CDR1 is MDHEN and CDR2 is SYDVKM. V was pared by 11 bases and J by 7 bases, with 19 bases between. The CDR3 loop spans 13 amino acids. The CDR3 nucleotides read TGTGCCGTCGGAGGGGGGGTCCAGAATACGCAGTATTTT. Its translation is CAVGGGVQNTQYF.

This chain uses TRBV28 with TRBJ1-1, with 7 bases that match TRBD1. There are 13 residues in the CDR3. The V and J ends lost 5 bases and 4 bases, in that order; junction bases with no gene match: 4. From germline, CDR1 is MDHEN and CDR2 SYDVKM. CDR3: CASSRTGGTEAFF. The CDR3 bases are TGTGCCAGCAGTAGGACAGGTGGCACTGAAGCTTTCTTT.

This clone came up once. The chain uses TRBV29-1 and TRBJ2-7; a possible D gene is TRBD1 (5 bases). Trimming took 3 bases from V and 0 from J, leaving 15 bases between them. The CDR3 loop spans 15 amino acids. The germline CDR1 and CDR2 sequences are SQVTM and ANQGSEA. The CDR3 DNA reads TGCAGCGTTGACAGTGGCAGGGCAAACTCCTACGAGCAGTACTTC. It specifies CSVDSGRANSYEQYF.

The chain couples TRBV11-2 to TRBJ2-1, with TRBD2 as a possible D gene (6 bases). The CDR3 has 17 amino acids. In germline, CDR1 is SGHAT, CDR2 FQNNGV. V was shortened by 1 base and J by 7 bases, with 20 bases between the two germline ends. The CDR3: CASSLGVTGEMGNEQFF. The CDR3 DNA follows: TGTGCCAGCAGCTTAGGTGTGACGGGAGAAATGGGGAATGAGCAGTTCTTC.

This chain uses TRBV19 with TRBJ1-5, with D unresolved. The ends were cut back, 1 base at V and 6 bases at J, with 16 bases in the middle. The germline gives CDR1 LNHDA, CDR2 SQIVND (reference sequence). The CDR3 is made up of 16 amino acids. In DNA form, the CDR3 reads TGTGCCAGTAGTATAGTGGCGGCCGCGAGGGCTCAGCCCCAGCATTTT. This gives the protein CASSIVAAARAQPQHF.

The chain has TRBV7-6 and TRBJ1-3; no clear D gene. CDR3 length equals 14 residues. The ends were cut back, 6 bases at V and 2 bases at J, with 11 bases in the middle. Germline values: CDR1 SGHVS, CDR2 FNYEAQ. The CDR3 DNA reads TGTGCCAGCAGTAGGATAGCCACTGGAAACACCATATATTTT. Translated, it gives CASSRIATGNTIYF.

V is TRBV28 and J is TRBJ1-2; 8 nucleotides agree with TRBD1. The CDR3 loop spans 16 amino acids. The V segment lost 6 bases and the J segment 3 bases; nucleotides outside the gene matches: 12. CDR1 MDHEN and CDR2 SYDVKM come from the germline V gene. CDR3 in DNA: TGTGCCAGCAGCACCCCCGCAGGGGGCAAGGACTATGGCTACACCTTC. Translating gives CASSTPAGGKDYGYTF.

This clone is a singleton in its sample. The chain carries TRBV19 and TRBJ1-6; D might be TRBD1 (5 bases). CDR3 size: 15 residues. CDR1 and CDR2 (germline): LNHDA, SQIVND (reference sequence). The V end was cut by 4 bases, the J end by 8 bases, with 15 bases between. This CDR3 reads CASSRQWGDDSPLHF. The DNA for the CDR3 is TGTGCCAGTAGTAGGCAGTGGGGGGATGATTCACCCCTCCACTTT.

V and J are TRBV19 and TRBJ2-7; a possible D gene is TRBD2 (5 bases). V was cut by 9 bases and J by 1 base, with 13 bases left in between. This CDR3 spans 13 amino acids. The V gene's germline CDR1 is LNHDA and CDR2 SQIVND (reference sequence). Here the CDR3 DNA reads TGTGCCAGCCGGGGTAACCTTTCCTACGAGCAGTACTTC. Its protein product is CASRGNLSYEQYF.

This chain connects TRBV7-3 to TRBJ2-1; 7 bases agree with TRBD1. The V gene end was trimmed by 5 bases and the J gene end by 7 bases; junction bases not matched to a gene: 11. Germline V gene data show CDR1 as SGHTA and CDR2 as FQGTGA. The CDR3 is 15 amino acids. CDR3 sequence (DNA): TGTGCCAGCAGCCTTAAAGGGGGCGGGTGGAATGAGCAGTTCTTC. Translating gives CASSLKGGGWNEQFF.

This sequence joins TRBV12-3 or TRBV12-4 and TRBJ2-7; D gene ambiguous. This CDR3 is built from 13 residues. Trimming shortened V by 2 bases and J by 6 bases, and 11 bases separated the two germline ends. CDR3 region: CASSLMRHGEQYF. Written as DNA, the CDR3 is TGTGCCAGCAGTTTAATGAGGCACGGCGAGCAGTACTTC.

J is TRBJ1-1 and V is TRBV18, with D possibly matching TRBD1 (5 bases). Germline lookup yields CDR1 KGHSH and CDR2 LQKENI. There are 15 residues in the CDR3. Trimming pared 6 bases from V and 4 bases from J, leaving 18 bases between. CDR3 loop: CASSGRQTLGTEAFF. DNA of the CDR3: TGTGCCAGCTCGGGAAGACAGACCTTGGGCACTGAAGCTTTCTTT.

The rearrangement uses TRBV18 and TRBJ1-3; TRBD1 might be the D (5 bases). Germline CDR1 reads KGHSH; CDR2 reads LQKENI. The CDR3 is made up of 16 amino acids. V was pared by 3 bases and J by 0 bases, with 12 bases between. CDR3 in amino acids: CASSPVRGSSGNTIYF. The CDR3 bases are TGTGCCAGCTCACCGGTGCGGGGGTCCTCTGGAAACACCATATATTTT. Based on the CDR3 plus reference TRBV18 and TRBJ1-3, the full variable domain is NAGVMQNPRHLVRRRGQEARLRCSPMKGHSHVYWYRQLPEEGLKFMVYLQKENIIDESGMPKERFSAEFPKEGPSILRIQQVVRGDSAAYFCASSPVRGSSGNTIYFGEGSWLTVV.

The V call is TRBV18, the J call TRBJ1-1; TRBD1 matches 7 bases. CDR1 and CDR2 (germline): KGHSH, LQKENI. This CDR3 region has 11 residues. With V trimmed by 6 bases and J by 6 bases, 1 base remained unmatched. The CDR3: CASSRGSEAFF. The CDR3 nucleotides read TGTGCCAGCTCCAGGGGGTCTGAAGCTTTCTTT.

This clone was detected only once. The chain recombines TRBV6-5 with TRBJ1-4, with D possibly TRBD1 on 6 matching bases. Deletions cut 0 bases from V and 6 bases from J, with 8 bases between. This CDR3 has 14 residues. Germline V gene lookup returns CDR1 MNHEY and CDR2 SVGAGI. The CDR3 bases are TGTGCCAGCAGTTACTCCCGGACAGATGAAAAACTGTTTTTT. Encoded protein: CASSYSRTDEKLFF.